The 13 T cell receptor beta chains reported below all come from one sample, sequenced in a study of T cells after yellow fever vaccination. TCRdb independently ran MiXCR on the 5' RACE reads; one entry per CDR3 protein. The sample holds some 420,000 distinct CDR3 sequences, around 19% seen once. The specimen comprised PBMCs, sampled before the yellow fever booster vaccination. These receptor sequences come from a young man who received the YFV17D yellow fever vaccine.

V is TRBV9 and J is TRBJ1-6; possible D gene TRBD1, 6 bases. The V and J ends lost 4 bases and 11 bases respectively, with 22 bases between them. The length of the CDR3 is 16 residues. Germline assignment: CDR1 SGDLS and CDR2 YYNGEE. This CDR3 reads CASSPEPGPGQPPLHF. CDR3 coding DNA: TGTGCCAGCAGCCCCGAACCGGGACCGGGACAACCACCCCTCCACTTT.

The genes are TRBV10-1 and TRBJ2-3; TRBD1 agrees at 7 bases. J was trimmed by 0 bases and V by 5 bases; bases with no gene match: 5. The length of the CDR3 is 15 residues. Germline CDR1 reads WNHNN; CDR2 reads SYGVQD (reference sequence). Written as DNA, the CDR3 is TGCGCCAGCAGTTATACAGGGGAAAGCACAGATACGCAGTATTTT. Translation: CASSYTGESTDTQYF.

This clonotype has more than one count but fewer than ten. This chain uses TRBV4-1 with TRBJ2-1; TRBD2 agrees at 13 bases. CDR1 is MGHRA and CDR2 is YSYEKL in the germline V gene. With 0 bases clipped from V and 0 bases from J, the junction kept 8 bases outside the gene matches. CDR3 size: 20 residues. The CDR3 DNA follows: TGCGCCAGCAGCCAAGATCCGGGACTAGCGGGGAGACTCTCCTACAATGAGCAGTTCTTC. This sequence encodes CASSQDPGLAGRLSYNEQFF.

This clonotype occurred a few times. This chain joins TRBV18 and TRBJ2-7; D gene ambiguous. Deletions cut 6 bases from V and 4 bases from J, with 13 bases between. Germline CDR1 KGHSH, CDR2 LQKENI. This CDR3 has 13 residues. CDR3 protein: CASSLRRSYEQYV. The CDR3 bases are TGTGCCAGCTCCCTCCGGCGGAGTTACGAGCAGTACGTC.

This clonotype was recorded many times. The chain links TRBV20-1 to TRBJ2-5; D is uncertain. CDR1 and CDR2 from the germline V gene are DFQATT and SNEGSKA (reference sequence). Trimming stripped 1 base from V and 6 bases from J, with 9 bases between. This CDR3 comprises 12 residues. The CDR3 DNA is TGCAGTGCTAGAGGCCAGCATCAGACCCAGTACTTC. Its protein is CSARGQHQTQYF.

CDR3: CASSRPGGAAQETQYF. The DNA of the CDR3 is TGTGCCAGCAGCCGCCCGGGGGGGGCGGCGCAAGAGACCCAGTACTTC. The rearrangement joins TRBV7-6 to TRBJ2-5; 8 bases map to TRBD2. V shed 5 bases, J shed 2 bases, and the junction held 10 bases outside the gene matches. From germline, CDR1 is SGHVS and CDR2 FNYEAQ. The CDR3 length is 16 residues.

In its sample, this clonotype was seen a few times. The V gene is TRBV10-3, the J gene TRBJ2-2; D assignment may be TRBD1 or TRBD2 (6 bases each). Per germline, CDR1 ENHRY and CDR2 SYGVKD. V was trimmed by 3 bases and J by 0 bases, leaving 23 bases between them. This CDR3 spans 20 amino acids. In DNA form, the CDR3 reads TGTGCCATCAGTGAACGAAGAGGGGGGACCTACTCCTCGAACACCGGGGAGCTGTTTTTT. Translating gives CAISERRGGTYSSNTGELFF.

This clonotype has at least ten counts. The CDR3 protein is CSARVYQVLTTEAFF. CDR3 nucleotides: TGCAGTGCTAGAGTTTATCAAGTCCTAACCACTGAAGCTTTCTTT. This rearrangement joins TRBV20-1 to TRBJ1-1; D ambiguous. The germline V and J ends were trimmed by 1 base and 4 bases, with 16 bases remaining between them. The CDR3 totals 15 residues. Germline CDR1 is DFQATT and CDR2 is SNEGSKA (reference sequence).

The rearrangement links TRBV7-6 to TRBJ2-7; TRBD1 agrees at 8 bases. The CDR3 sequence is 13 residues long. The trim removed 3 bases at V and 5 bases at J, leaving 3 bases unmatched. Germline V lookup: CDR1 SGHVS, CDR2 FNYEAQ. CDR3 nucleotide sequence: TGTGCCAGCAGCTTTGGACAGGGCAACGAGCAGTACGTC. It yields the protein CASSFGQGNEQYV.

V usage is TRBV5-1 and J usage is TRBJ2-1; TRBD2 matches 7 bases. The CDR3 contains 14 residues. CDR1 and CDR2 (germline): SGHRS, YFSETQ. Germline trimming cut 3 bases from V and 4 bases from J; bases unmatched to any gene: 4. The CDR3 loop is CASSYRRGYNEQFF. The CDR3 DNA sequence: TGCGCCAGCAGCTATCGGCGGGGGTACAATGAGCAGTTCTTC.

V and J are TRBV12-5 and TRBJ1-5; 7 positions match TRBD1. Germline V gives CDR1 LGHNT, CDR2 FRNRAP. The J segment lost 6 bases and the V segment lost 9 bases, leaving 5 bases of the junction unmatched. The CDR3 runs to 12 residues. The CDR3 nucleotides are TGTGCTAGCCGTGACAGGGTTCAGCCCCAGCATTTT. Residues: CASRDRVQPQHF.

This clonotype was observed a few times. The chain is built from TRBV20-1 and TRBJ1-2; no clear D. The CDR3 contains 14 residues. V gave up 6 bases and J gave up 3 bases, with 17 bases separating them. Germline CDR1 DFQATT, CDR2 SNEGSKA (reference sequence). The CDR3 loop is CSANEGSRDYGYTF. The CDR3 DNA is TGCAGTGCCAATGAAGGGAGTAGAGACTATGGCTACACCTTC.

This rearrangement joins TRBV19 to TRBJ1-2, with D unclear. The CDR3 length is 14 residues. V lost 7 bases and J 3 bases, leaving 15 bases between the germline ends. The germline CDR1 and CDR2 sequences are LNHDA and SQIVND (reference sequence). As DNA, the CDR3 is TGTGCCAGTAAGGCTACTGACCGTGACTATGGCTACACCTTC. Its protein product is CASKATDRDYGYTF.